These T cell receptor beta chains were read from a single sample in a study of PD-1 blockade in classical Hodgkin lymphoma. Assay: immunoSEQ multiplex PCR; the TCRdb copy retains only in-frame clones and omits some. Among roughly 23,000 clones listed, 85% to 90% were seen once. Specimen: CD4+ T cells from blood. The receptor source for this set is a human donor with classical Hodgkin lymphoma. Each CDR3 is given with its conserved first and last residue. Each record gives: V gene, clone size, D gene, J gene, CDR3 DNA, CDR3 protein. A D gene is named only where the DNA matches it firmly. Size is omitted from some rows. Given values are once, few, many or a class for expanded clones.

TRBV29-1	.	.	TRBJ2-3	TGCAGCGTTGAAGATACGCAGTATTTT	CSVEDTQYF
TRBV7-2	.	.	TRBJ2-7	TGTGCCAGCAGCTTACGGGGGTCGAACGAGCAGTACTTC	CASSLRGSNEQYF
TRBV7-8	.	.	TRBJ1-5	TGTGCCAGCAGCTTAGAGGGTTTGGGTCTCGCGCCCCAGCATTTT	CASSLEGLGLAPQHF
TRBV7-9	.	.	TRBJ2-1	TGTGCCAGCAGCACTACGACTAAACCATACAATGAGCAGTTCTTC	CASSTTTKPYNEQFF
TRBV29-1	.	.	TRBJ1-1	TGCAGCGTGGGGGGGTTCTCCTTGAACACTGAAGCTTTCTTT	CSVGGFSLNTEAFF
TRBV7-8	.	TRBD2	TRBJ2-1	TGTGCCAGCAGCTTAGCGTACCCTAGCGGGAGCAATGAGCAGTTCTTC	CASSLAYPSGSNEQFF
TRBV27	.	TRBD1	TRBJ1-2	TGTGCCAGCAGTTCCGGACAGGGGATATATGGCTACACCTTC	CASSSGQGIYGYTF
TRBV7-9	.	TRBD1	TRBJ2-7	TGTGCCAGCAGCAAGGGAGAGACAGGGTCCTTACTCCCCTACGAGCAGTACTTC	CASSKGETGSLLPYEQYF
TRBV30	.	.	TRBJ1-2	TGTGCCTGGAACCTACCCGAACGCGGGGGGACGGATTATGGCTACACCTTC	CAWNLPERGGTDYGYTF
TRBV2	.	.	TRBJ1-1	TGTGCCAGCATACAAACAACAGGATTGAACACTGAAGCTTTCTTT	CASIQTTGLNTEAFF
TRBV7-8	.	TRBD1	TRBJ1-2	TGTGCCAGCAGCTTACCGGGACAGCCATTGTCCAACTATGGCTACACCTTC	CASSLPGQPLSNYGYTF
TRBV28	.	.	TRBJ1-3	TGTGCCAGCAGTTTATTAGAACAAGGTGGAAACACCATATATTTT	CASSLLEQGGNTIYF
TRBV19	.	TRBD1	TRBJ1-3	TGTGCCAGTAGTACGGGACAGGGCAACACTCGTAGAGACACCATATATTTT	CASSTGQGNTRRDTIYF
TRBV7-3	once	.	TRBJ1-4	TGTGCCAGCAGCGACCCGTTTCCGGACGGGACGAACCATAATGGAGAAAAACTGTTTTTT	CASSDPFPDGTNHNGEKLFF
TRBV30	.	TRBD2	TRBJ2-2	TGTGCCCTCACCCGTAGGCTAGCGGGAAATACCGGGGAGCTGTTTTTT	CALTRRLAGNTGELFF
TRBV28	.	TRBD1	TRBJ2-7	TGTGCCAGCAGCCCTACCTTGGGACAGGGGTACGAGCAGTACTTC	CASSPTLGQGYEQYF
TRBV6-1	.	.	TRBJ1-5	TGTGCCAGCAGTGAACAAAACGCGGAGCCCCAGCATTTT	CASSEQNAEPQHF
TRBV7-2	.	.	TRBJ2-1	TGTGCCAGCAGCTTGGGGGGGCCGTTCTACAATGAGCAGTTCTTC	CASSLGGPFYNEQFF
TRBV9	.	TRBD1	TRBJ2-5	TGTGCCAGCGGGCCGGGACAGGTTTTGGGGACCCAGTACTTC	CASGPGQVLGTQYF
TRBV18	.	TRBD1	TRBJ2-7	TGTGCCAGCTCAAACCGGGACAGGGTCTACGAGCAGTACTTC	CASSNRDRVYEQYF
TRBV5-4	.	TRBD1	TRBJ1-1	TGTGCCAGCAGCGCCCCCAGGGGGGAAGCTTTCTTT	CASSAPRGEAFF
TRBV6-6	once	TRBD1	TRBJ1-1	TGTGCCAGTCTCCGGGGGCAGGGGGGCACTGAAGCTTTCTTT	CASLRGQGGTEAFF
TRBV6-5	.	.	TRBJ1-6	TGTGCCAGCAGCTATATACAGGGAGGAAATTCACCCCTCCACTTT	CASSYIQGGNSPLHF
TRBV7-2	few	.	TRBJ1-2	TGTGCCAGCAGCTTAGACCCCTACTATGGCTACACCTTC	CASSLDPYYGYTF
TRBV7-9	.	TRBD2	TRBJ2-5	TGTGCCAGCAGCTATACTGGTGGCCTAGCGGGAGCAGAGACCCAGTACTTC	CASSYTGGLAGAETQYF
TRBV19	.	TRBD1	TRBJ1-5	TGTGCCAGTAGTATACAGGGGGCGCGGGAGCCCCAGCATTTT	CASSIQGAREPQHF
TRBV5-6	.	.	TRBJ1-1	TGTGCCAGCAGCACCCCAGACATGGACGCTGAAGCTTTCTTT	CASSTPDMDAEAFF
TRBV6-4	.	.	TRBJ2-1	TGTGCCAGCAGCCAGGGGTTCTACAATGAGCAGTTCTTC	CASSQGFYNEQFF
TRBV5-6	.	.	TRBJ1-3	TGTGCCAGCAGCTTGGACGGACAGAGCTCTGGAAACACCATATATTTT	CASSLDGQSSGNTIYF
TRBV7-9	.	.	TRBJ2-7	TGTGCCAGCAGCTTGCAGGTCTCGGGGGAGCAGTACTTC	CASSLQVSGEQYF
TRBV18	.	.	TRBJ1-3	TGTGCCAGCTCACCACTGGGTAACCCGGTCTCAGGAAACACCATATATTTT	CASSPLGNPVSGNTIYF
TRBV6-1	.	.	TRBJ1-5	TGTGCCAGCAGCTCAGGACAGAGCAATCAGCCCCAGCATTTT	CASSSGQSNQPQHF
TRBV29-1	.	.	TRBJ1-1	TGCAGCGCCAAAACAGGGTTGAACACTGAAGCTTTCTTT	CSAKTGLNTEAFF
TRBV7-9	.	.	TRBJ1-2	TGTGCCAGCAGCGCGGACCTCGGGGTCGACTATGGCTACACCTTC	CASSADLGVDYGYTF
TRBV28	.	.	TRBJ1-4	TGTGCCAGCAGTTTATCGTCCTCTGCAGGTGAAAAACTGTTTTTT	CASSLSSSAGEKLFF
TRBV4-1	.	TRBD2	TRBJ2-2	TGCGCCAGCAGCCAAGTCCGGCTAGCGGCGAACACCGGGGAGCTGTTTTTT	CASSQVRLAANTGELFF
TRBV5-4	.	.	TRBJ2-6	TGTGCCAGCAGCTTGGGACCCCGTTCTGGGGCCAACGTCCTGACTTTC	CASSLGPRSGANVLTF
TRBV28	once	.	TRBJ1-1	TGTGCCAGCAGTACTTCCTTACCAGATCTCTTCACTGAAGCTTTCTTT	CASSTSLPDLFTEAFF
TRBV12-5	.	TRBD2	TRBJ2-1	TGTGCTAGTGGTTTGGTACGTGGGGGACTAGCGGGAGCCTCGGATGAGCAGTTCTTC	CASGLVRGGLAGASDEQFF
TRBV11-3	.	.	TRBJ2-7	TGTGCCAGCAGCTTAGGATTCGAAGGGGACGAGCAGTACTTC	CASSLGFEGDEQYF
TRBV27	.	TRBD1	TRBJ1-2	TGTGCCAGCAGTTCGCCTACAGGGGGCGGCTACACCTTC	CASSSPTGGGYTF
TRBV27	.	.	TRBJ2-6	TGTGCCAGCAGCCCCCAGGGCGGATTTGGGGCCAACGTCCTGACTTTC	CASSPQGGFGANVLTF
TRBV18	.	TRBD1	TRBJ1-4	TGTGCCAGCTCACCAACAGGGGGCGAAAAACTGTTTTTT	CASSPTGGEKLFF
TRBV28	.	.	TRBJ2-7	TGTGCCAGCAGTTCGTCCGGAGACGAGCAGTACTTC	CASSSSGDEQYF
TRBV5-1	.	.	TRBJ2-1	TGCGCCAGCAGCCCAGGATTGTCCTCCTACAATGAGCAGTTCTTC	CASSPGLSSYNEQFF